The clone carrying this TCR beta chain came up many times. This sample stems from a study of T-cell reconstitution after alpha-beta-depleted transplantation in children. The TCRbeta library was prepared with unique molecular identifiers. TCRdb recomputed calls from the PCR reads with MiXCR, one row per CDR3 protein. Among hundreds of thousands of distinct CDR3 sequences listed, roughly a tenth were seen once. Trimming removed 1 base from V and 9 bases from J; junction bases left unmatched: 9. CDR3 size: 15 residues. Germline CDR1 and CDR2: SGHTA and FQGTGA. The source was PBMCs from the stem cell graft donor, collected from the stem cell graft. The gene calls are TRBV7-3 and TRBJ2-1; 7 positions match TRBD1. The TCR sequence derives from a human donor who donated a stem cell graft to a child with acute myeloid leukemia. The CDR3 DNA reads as TGTGCCAGCAGCTTAATAACAGGGGAAATGGGTGAGCAGTTCTTC. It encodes CASSLITGEMGEQFF.